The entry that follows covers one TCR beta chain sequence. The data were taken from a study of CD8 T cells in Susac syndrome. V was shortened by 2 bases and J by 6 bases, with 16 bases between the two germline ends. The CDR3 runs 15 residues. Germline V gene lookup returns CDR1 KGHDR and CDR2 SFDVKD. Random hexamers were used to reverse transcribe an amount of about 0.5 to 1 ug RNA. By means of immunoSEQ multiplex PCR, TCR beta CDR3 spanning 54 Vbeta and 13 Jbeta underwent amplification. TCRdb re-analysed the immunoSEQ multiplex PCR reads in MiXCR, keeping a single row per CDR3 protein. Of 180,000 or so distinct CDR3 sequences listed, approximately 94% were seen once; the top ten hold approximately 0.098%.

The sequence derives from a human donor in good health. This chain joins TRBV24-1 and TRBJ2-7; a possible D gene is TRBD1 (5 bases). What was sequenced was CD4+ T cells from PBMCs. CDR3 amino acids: CATSDSHPTRGEQYF. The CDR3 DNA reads TGTGCCACCAGTGATTCCCACCCTACAAGGGGCGAGCAGTACTTC.